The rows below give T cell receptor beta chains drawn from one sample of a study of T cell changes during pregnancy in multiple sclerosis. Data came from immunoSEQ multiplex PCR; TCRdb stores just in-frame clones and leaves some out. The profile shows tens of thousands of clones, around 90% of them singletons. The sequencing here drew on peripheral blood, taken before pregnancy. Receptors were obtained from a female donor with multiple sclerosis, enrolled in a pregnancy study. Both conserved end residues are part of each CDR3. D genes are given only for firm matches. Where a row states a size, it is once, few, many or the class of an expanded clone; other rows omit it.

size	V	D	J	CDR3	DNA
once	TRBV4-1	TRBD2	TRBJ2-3	CASSPKLAGGSDTQYF	TGCGCCAGCAGCCCGAAACTAGCGGGAGGGTCAGATACGCAGTATTTT
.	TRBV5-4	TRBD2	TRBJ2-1	CASSFDSGAYNEQFF	TGTGCCAGCAGCTTTGACAGCGGGGCCTACAATGAGCAGTTCTTC
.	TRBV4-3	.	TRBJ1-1	CASSQWGGSTEAFF	TGCGCCAGCAGCCAGTGGGGGGGTAGCACTGAAGCTTTCTTT
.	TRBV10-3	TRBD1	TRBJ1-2	CAISEGGQAFGGYTF	TGTGCCATCAGTGAGGGAGGACAGGCCTTCGGTGGCTACACCTTC
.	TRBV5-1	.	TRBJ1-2	CASSLVLSSNYGYTF	TGCGCCAGCAGCTTGGTCCTGAGTTCCAACTATGGCTACACCTTC
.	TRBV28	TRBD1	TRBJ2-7	CASTRGTGYEQYF	TGTGCCAGCACTCGGGGGACAGGCTACGAGCAGTACTTC
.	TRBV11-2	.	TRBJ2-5	CASNYRELGLETQYF	TGTGCCAGCAACTACCGGGAGTTGGGGCTCGAGACCCAGTACTTC
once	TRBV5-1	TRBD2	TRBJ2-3	CASSPLAGGVADTQYF	TGCGCCAGCAGCCCTCTAGCGGGAGGGGTCGCAGATACGCAGTATTTT
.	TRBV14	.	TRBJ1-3	CASSQDTLSSGNTIYF	TGTGCCAGCAGCCAAGACACCTTGAGCTCTGGAAACACCATATATTTT
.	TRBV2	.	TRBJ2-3	CASSDQGIGLDTQYF	TGTGCCAGCAGTGATCAGGGGATAGGCTTAGATACGCAGTATTTT
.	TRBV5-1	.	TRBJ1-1	CASSLFSGSLLNTEAFF	TGCGCCAGCAGCTTGTTCTCCGGGTCGCTATTGAACACTGAAGCTTTCTTT
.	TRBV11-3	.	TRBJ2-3	CASSLSSGLADTQYF	TGTGCCAGCAGCTTATCTTCGGGATTGGCAGATACGCAGTATTTT
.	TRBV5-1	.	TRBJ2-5	CASSWTRGAGETQYF	TGCGCCAGCAGCTGGACGAGAGGGGCGGGGGAGACCCAGTACTTC
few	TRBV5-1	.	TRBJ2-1	CASSLGGRDNEQFF	TGCGCCAGCAGCTTGGGGGGCCGGGACAATGAGCAGTTCTTC